Below, 17 T cell receptor beta chains from the same sample are listed, as sequenced in a study of control samples from healthy donors and cancer patients. Some clones are missing from TCRdb's copy, which holds only in-frame ones; the method was immunoSEQ multiplex PCR. This table has 150,000 or so clones, about 89% appearing once. Sequencing used blood. The source is a man between 18 and 35 years old in good health.

V gene TRBV5-1 combines with J gene TRBJ1-5; 9 bases map to TRBD1. The germline V gene encodes CDR1 SGHRS and CDR2 YFSETQ. The CDR3 consists of 16 residues. Losses at the gene ends were 5 bases for V and 3 bases for J; bases not matched to a gene: 9. Written as DNA, the CDR3 is TGCGCCAGCAGAAGGGGGACAGGGTCGGACAATCAGCCCCAGCATTTT. Translating gives CASRRGTGSDNQPQHF. The full variable domain, rest sourced from reference TRBV5-1 and TRBJ1-5, is KAGVTQTPRYLIKTRGQQVTLSCSPISGHRSVSWYQQTPGQGLQFLFEYFSETQRNKGNFPGRFSGRQFSNSRSEMNVSTLELGDSALYLCASRRGTGSDNQPQHFGDGTRLSIL.

The chain has TRBV27 and TRBJ1-1, with D hard to call. Per the germline V gene, CDR1 is MNHEY and CDR2 is SMNVEV (reference sequence). The CDR3 loop spans 13 amino acids. With 4 bases removed from V and 7 bases from J, the gap between germline ends came to 13 bases. As DNA, the CDR3 is TGTGCCAGCAGTTATTACAGCGGAGGTGAAGCTTTCTTT. Translated: CASSYYSGGEAFF.

The count of this clone is one. The gene calls are TRBV7-2 and TRBJ2-7; D uncertain. Trimming shortened V by 2 bases and J by 0 bases, and 11 bases separated the two germline ends. The CDR3 spans 15 residues. Germline V gene lookup returns CDR1 SGHTA and CDR2 FQGNSA. The CDR3 sequence is CASSLNRDNSYEQYF. The DNA of the CDR3 is TGTGCCAGCAGCTTAAACCGCGACAACTCCTACGAGCAGTACTTC.

The genes are TRBV21-1 and TRBJ1-2; TRBD1 is the table's D call, not checked against the DNA. TRBV21-1 is flagged as a pseudogene. CDR3 length: 15 amino acids. The CDR3 loop is CASSKKRQANYGYTF. In DNA form, the CDR3 reads TGTGCCAGCAGCAAAAAGAGACAGGCTAACTATGGCTACACCTTC.

This clone was seen only a few times. The V and J genes are TRBV7-9 and TRBJ2-3; 7 bases align to TRBD2. J gave up 5 bases and V 6 bases, and 14 bases lay outside the gene matches. Germline lookup yields CDR1 SEHNR and CDR2 FQNEAQ (reference sequence). The CDR3 has 16 amino acids. CDR3 bases: TGTGCCAGCAGTCCTGAGGGAGGGCTTCGGGGAGATACGCAGTATTTT. Amino acids: CASSPEGGLRGDTQYF.

This clone came up many times. This chain connects TRBV4-3 to TRBJ1-3; D uncertain. In germline, CDR1 is LGHNA, CDR2 YSLEER. This CDR3 comprises 14 residues. Trimming took 0 bases from V and 7 from J, leaving 10 bases between them. CDR3 residues: CASSQDSSRNTIYF. In DNA form, the CDR3 reads TGCGCCAGCAGCCAAGATTCGAGTAGGAACACCATATATTTT.

The chain carries TRBV18 and TRBJ1-1, with D maybe TRBD1 (5 bases). The V gene lost 6 bases and the J gene lost 1 base, with 12 bases spanning the gap. The length of the CDR3 is 14 residues. CDR1 and CDR2 (germline): KGHSH, LQKENI. The CDR3 protein is CASSSRGGNTEAFF. In DNA form, the CDR3 reads TGTGCCAGCTCCTCACGGGGGGGGAACACTGAAGCTTTCTTT.

The chain is built from TRBV7-9 and TRBJ2-5; the match to TRBD1 covers 8 bases. The germline V gene has CDR1 SEHNR and CDR2 FQNEAQ (reference sequence). J gave up 5 bases and V 0 bases, and 8 bases lay outside the gene matches. The CDR3 spans 16 residues. CDR3 nucleotides: TGTGCCAGCAGCTTAGCGGATGGGGACAGGAGGGAGACCCAGTACTTC. This codes for CASSLADGDRRETQYF. The full variable domain, in which reference TRBV7-9 and TRBJ2-5 provide the parts outside the CDR3, is DTGVSQNPRHKITKRGQNVTFRCDPISEHNRLYWYRQTLGQGPEFLTYFQNEAQLEKSRLLSDRFSAERPKGSFSTLEIQRTEQGDSAMYLCASSLADGDRRETQYFGPGTRLLVL.

The V and J genes are TRBV7-9 and TRBJ2-5; weak D call: TRBD1 (5 bases). Per germline, CDR1 SEHNR and CDR2 FQNEAQ (reference sequence). The CDR3 consists of 14 residues. V was cut by 5 bases and J by 1 base, with 11 bases left in between. The CDR3 is CASSQSQGQETQYF. The CDR3 DNA is TGTGCCAGCAGCCAGTCCCAGGGCCAAGAGACCCAGTACTTC.

V and J are TRBV6-2 or TRBV6-3 and TRBJ1-5; D is possibly TRBD1 (5 bases). Germline V gene data show CDR1 as MNHEY and CDR2 as SVGEGT. V was pared by 0 bases and J by 0 bases, with 12 bases between. CDR3 length: 17 amino acids. The CDR3 DNA sequence: TGTGCCAGCAGTTACTCAAGGGGTCAATATAGCAATCAGCCCCAGCATTTT. Protein product: CASSYSRGQYSNQPQHF.

CDR3 nucleotide sequence: TGTGCCAGCAGCCTACACAGTAAGAACACTGAAGCTTTCTTT. It yields the protein CASSLHSKNTEAFF. This chain links TRBV14 with TRBJ1-1, with D hard to call. The CDR3 has 14 residues. Trimming pared 4 bases from V and 1 base from J, leaving 10 bases between. Per the germline V gene, CDR1 is SGHDN and CDR2 is FVKESK.

This chain links TRBV13 with TRBJ1-2; 7 bases align to TRBD1. The CDR3 has 15 residues. With 7 bases clipped from V and 4 bases from J, the junction kept 12 bases outside the gene matches. CDR1 and CDR2 from the germline V gene are PRHDT and FYEKMQ (reference sequence). In DNA form, the CDR3 reads TGTGCCAGCACCCCCGTCAACAGGGGAACCTATGGCTACACCTTC. Translating gives CASTPVNRGTYGYTF.

This chain joins TRBV6-5 and TRBJ1-1; TRBD1 aligns across 9 bases. The germline gives CDR1 MNHEY, CDR2 SVGAGI. The V segment lost 0 bases and the J segment 4 bases; nucleotides outside the gene matches: 3. The CDR3 spans 15 residues. The CDR3 DNA sequence: TGTGCCAGCAGTTACTCCTTGACAGGGGGCACTGAAGCTTTCTTT. Its protein product is CASSYSLTGGTEAFF.

The J gene is TRBJ2-3, the V gene TRBV30, with D hard to call. The CDR3 is 13 residues long. The V gene's germline CDR1 is GTSNPN and CDR2 SVGIG (reference sequence). The V gene lost 0 bases and the J gene lost 6 bases, with 10 bases spanning the gap. The CDR3 sequence: CAWSVRSLDTQYF. For the CDR3, the DNA is TGTGCCTGGAGTGTACGATCCTTGGATACGCAGTATTTT.

The chain combines TRBV24-1 with TRBJ2-4, with 7 bases aligning to TRBD1. Germline trimming cut 6 bases from V and 7 bases from J; bases unmatched to any gene: 5. Germline CDR1 KGHDR, CDR2 SFDVKD. The CDR3 is 13 amino acids. The CDR3 DNA sequence: TGTGCCACCAGTCGACAGGGTACGAACATTCAGTACTTC. Protein product: CATSRQGTNIQYF.

The gene calls are TRBV30 and TRBJ1-4; D might be TRBD1 (5 bases). The CDR3 runs to 14 residues. From germline, CDR1 is GTSNPN and CDR2 SVGIG (reference sequence). V was cut by 5 bases and J by 4 bases, with 14 bases left in between. CDR3 amino acids: CAWAAVGGNEKLFF. The CDR3 nucleotides are TGTGCCTGGGCCGCAGTTGGGGGTAATGAAAAACTGTTTTTT.

The chain couples TRBV6-6 to TRBJ1-1; no clear D gene. CDR3 length: 11 amino acids. Trimming left V 8 bases short and J 11 bases short, with 15 bases between. Germline-derived CDR1 and CDR2 are MNHNY and SVGAGI (reference sequence). In nucleotides, the CDR3 is TGTGCCAGCGTCCAGGACCGATTCGCTTTCTTT. This codes for CASVQDRFAFF.